A single sample gave rise to the 8 T cell receptor beta chains below, sequenced in a study of blood T cell repertoires in COVID-19. Assay used: immunoSEQ multiplex PCR; TCRdb lists only in-frame clones, some missing. The table shows 300,000 or so clones, with about four fifths occurring only once. The sample was peripheral blood. The receptors come from a woman aged 50 to 60 with acute or convalescent COVID-19.

About this clone itself: Other nucleotide sequences from this sample produce the same CDR3. This sequence joins TRBV9 and TRBJ1-2, with 9 bases matching TRBD1. CDR1 SGDLS and CDR2 YYNGEE come from the germline V gene. V was pared by 7 bases and J by 2 bases, with 6 bases of the junction left unmatched. The CDR3 length is 14 residues. CDR3 residues: CASSRGQGNYGYTF. CDR3 bases: TGTGCCAGCTCAAGAGGACAGGGGAACTATGGCTACACCTTC.

This clone has a handful of counts. Other DNA sequences from this sample encode an identical CDR3 as well. This chain connects TRBV18 to TRBJ1-2; 8 bases are shared with TRBD1. Losses at the gene ends were 6 bases for V and 0 bases for J; bases not matched to a gene: 3. CDR1 and CDR2 from the germline V gene are KGHSH and LQKENI. This CDR3 region has 14 residues. The CDR3 coding sequence is TGTGCCAGCTCTCCGGGACAGGCTAACTATGGCTACACCTTC. Translation: CASSPGQANYGYTF.

This chain uses TRBV3-1 (or the pseudogene TRBV3-2) with TRBJ1-3; 8 positions agree with TRBD1. After removal of 0 bases from V and 4 bases from J, the junction contained 8 bases not matched to a gene. This CDR3 has 17 amino acids. Germline V gene lookup returns CDR1 LGHDT and CDR2 YNNKEL (reference sequence). The CDR3 is CASSQESGGLKGNTIYF. CDR3 coding DNA: TGTGCCAGCAGCCAAGAATCAGGGGGCTTAAAAGGAAACACCATATATTTT.

The V and J genes are TRBV11-2 and TRBJ2-5, with D perhaps TRBD1 (5 bases). V lost 1 base and J lost 7, with 10 bases in between. The germline CDR1 and CDR2 sequences are SGHAT and FQNNGV. The CDR3 is made up of 13 amino acids. CDR3 loop: CASSLGGEGTQYF. The CDR3 DNA is TGTGCCAGCAGCTTAGGGGGCGAAGGGACCCAGTACTTC.

The chain couples TRBV29-1 to TRBJ1-1, with D perhaps matching TRBD1 (6 bases). V was cut by 3 bases and J by 10 bases, with 12 bases left in between. Germline CDR1 reads SQVTM; CDR2 reads ANQGSEA. This CDR3 comprises 11 residues. CDR3 loop: CSVDPDRRAFF. In DNA, the CDR3 is TGCAGCGTTGACCCCGACAGGAGAGCTTTCTTT.

The table lists this clone with a count of one. The chain employs TRBV29-1 and TRBJ2-5, with 12 bases identical to TRBD2. CDR1 SQVTM and CDR2 ANQGSEA come from the germline V gene. V was clipped by 3 bases and J by 4 bases; unmatched bases: 3. The CDR3 consists of 14 residues. This CDR3 is CSVEPTSGRETQYF. The CDR3, as DNA: TGCAGCGTTGAGCCGACTAGCGGGAGAGAGACCCAGTACTTC. The whole variable domain, remainder taken from reference TRBV29-1 and TRBJ2-5, is SAVISQKPSRDICQRGTSLTIQCQVDSQVTMMFWYRQQPGQSLTLIATANQGSEATYESGFVIDKFPISRPNLTFSTLTVSNMSPEDSSIYLCSVEPTSGRETQYFGPGTRLLVL.

This clone was counted between two and nine times. CDR3 sequence (DNA): TGCGCCAGCAGCTTGGCGGGTTCGGACACCGGGGAGCTGTTTTTT. Protein: CASSLAGSDTGELFF. The rearrangement joins TRBV5-1 to TRBJ2-2; D remains unclear. V was trimmed by 0 bases and J by 3 bases, leaving 9 bases between them. This CDR3 contains 15 residues. Germline assignment: CDR1 SGHRS and CDR2 YFSETQ.

V usage is TRBV7-3 and J usage is TRBJ1-1, with TRBD1 matching over 8 bases. CDR1 and CDR2 from the germline V gene are SGHTA and FQGTGA. The V and J ends lost 0 bases and 0 bases, in that order; junction bases with no gene match: 0. CDR3 size: 15 residues. The CDR3 is CASSLTGQVNTEAFF. The CDR3 coding sequence is TGTGCCAGCAGCTTAACGGGACAGGTGAACACTGAAGCTTTCTTT.